The sequence of this T cell receptor (beta chain) was determined in a study of cytomegalovirus exposure and HLA in healthy donors. Study background: The 95 to 150 validation repertoires were produced on the same platform as the approximately 620 repertoires of the first cohort. This was reported in a later analysis. Regarding the study as a whole: Reported results showed that the classifier diagnosed cytomegalovirus status with high specificity and sensitivity.

Germline lookup yields CDR1 ENHRY and CDR2 SYGVKD. Deletions cut 0 bases from V and 1 base from J, with 8 bases between. The CDR3 has 15 residues. Regarding this clone: Its target is not known.

While the first cohort had some 700 subjects, the donors belonged to the separate validation cohort of 100 to 150 subjects. The assay was immunoSEQ multiplex PCR, and TCRdb's table has in-frame clones only and misses some. This repertoire shows approximately 220,000 clones, 85% to 90% found once; its top ten account for about 3%. The sequence derives from a young man in good health and CMV-seronegative. The rearrangement joins TRBV10-3 to TRBJ2-3, with D tentatively TRBD1 (5 bases). The sequenced sample consisted of PBMCs. CDR3 in DNA: TGTGCCATCAGTGAGTCAACAGGACGCACAGATACGCAGTATTTT. This translates into CAISESTGRTDTQYF.